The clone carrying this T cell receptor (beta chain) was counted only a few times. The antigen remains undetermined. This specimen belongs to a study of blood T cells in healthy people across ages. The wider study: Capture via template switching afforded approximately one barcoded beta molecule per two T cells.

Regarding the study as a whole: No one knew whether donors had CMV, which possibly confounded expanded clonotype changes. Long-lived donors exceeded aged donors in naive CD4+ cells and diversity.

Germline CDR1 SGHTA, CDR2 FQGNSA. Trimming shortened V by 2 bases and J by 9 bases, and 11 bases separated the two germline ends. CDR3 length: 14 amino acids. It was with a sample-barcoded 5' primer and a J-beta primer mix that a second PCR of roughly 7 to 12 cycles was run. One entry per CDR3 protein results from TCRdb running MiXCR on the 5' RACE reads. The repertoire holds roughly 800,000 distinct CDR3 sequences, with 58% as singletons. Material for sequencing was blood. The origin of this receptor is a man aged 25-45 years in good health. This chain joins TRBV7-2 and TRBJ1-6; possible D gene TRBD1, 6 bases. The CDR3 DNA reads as TGTGCCAGCAGCTTAACAGGGATGAGTTCACCCCTCCACTTT. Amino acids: CASSLTGMSSPLHF.